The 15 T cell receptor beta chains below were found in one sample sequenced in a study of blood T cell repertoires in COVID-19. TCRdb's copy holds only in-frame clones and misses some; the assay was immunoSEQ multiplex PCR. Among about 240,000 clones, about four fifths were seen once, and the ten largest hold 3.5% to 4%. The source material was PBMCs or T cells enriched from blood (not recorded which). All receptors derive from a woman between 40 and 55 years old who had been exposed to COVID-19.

The CDR3 coding sequence is TGTGCCAGCAGCTCTAGCGGGGGGGCAACAGATACGCAGTATTTT. Translation gives CASSSSGGATDTQYF. The V and J genes are TRBV7-3 and TRBJ2-3, with 12 positions matching TRBD2. The CDR3 extends over 15 amino acids. Unmatched junction bases numbered 2, after V lost 4 bases and J lost 3 bases. The V gene's germline CDR1 is SGHTA and CDR2 FQGTGA.

The CDR3, as DNA: TGCGCCAGCAAGGGGCTAGAGACCCAGTACTTC. Protein product: CASKGLETQYF. The genes are TRBV5-1 and TRBJ2-5, with D possibly TRBD1 on 5 matching bases. V was pared by 6 bases and J by 4 bases, with 7 bases between. From germline, CDR1 is SGHRS and CDR2 YFSETQ. The CDR3 is made up of 11 amino acids.

The CDR3 region is CASSSPSGADEQFF. Here the CDR3 DNA reads TGTGCCAGCAGCTCTCCTAGCGGGGCGGATGAGCAGTTCTTC. This chain links TRBV11-3 with TRBJ2-1; 9 positions agree with TRBD2. V shed 4 bases, J shed 8 bases, and the junction held 6 bases outside the gene matches. The V gene's germline CDR1 is SGHNT and CDR2 YENEEA. The CDR3 spans 14 residues.

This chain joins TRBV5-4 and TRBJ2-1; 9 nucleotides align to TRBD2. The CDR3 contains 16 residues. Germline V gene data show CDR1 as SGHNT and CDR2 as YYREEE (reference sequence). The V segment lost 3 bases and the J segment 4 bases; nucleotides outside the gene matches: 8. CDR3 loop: CASSWVAGGPYNEQFF. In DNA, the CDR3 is TGTGCCAGCAGCTGGGTTGCGGGGGGGCCGTACAATGAGCAGTTCTTC. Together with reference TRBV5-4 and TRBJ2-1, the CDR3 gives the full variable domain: ETGVTQSPTHLIKTRGQQVTLRCSSQSGHNTVSWYQQALGQGPQFIFQYYREEENGRGNFPPRFSGLQFPNYSSELNVNALELDDSALYLCASSWVAGGPYNEQFFGPGTRLTVL.

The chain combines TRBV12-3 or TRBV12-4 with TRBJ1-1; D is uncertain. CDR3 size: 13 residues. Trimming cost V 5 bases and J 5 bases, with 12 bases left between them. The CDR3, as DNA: TGTGCCAGCAGTGGTAGATCGGGTACTGAAGCTTTCTTT. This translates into CASSGRSGTEAFF.

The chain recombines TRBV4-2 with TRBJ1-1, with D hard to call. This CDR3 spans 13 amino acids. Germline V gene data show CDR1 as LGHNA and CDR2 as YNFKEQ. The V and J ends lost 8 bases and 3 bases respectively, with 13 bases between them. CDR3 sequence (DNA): TGTGCCAGCGCGTCGGGGAGGGACACTGAAGCTTTCTTT. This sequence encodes CASASGRDTEAFF.

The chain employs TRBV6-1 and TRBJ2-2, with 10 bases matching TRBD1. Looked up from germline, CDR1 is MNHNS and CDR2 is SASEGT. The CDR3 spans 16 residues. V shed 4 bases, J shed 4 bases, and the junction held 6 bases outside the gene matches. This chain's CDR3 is CASSARQGAVTGELFF. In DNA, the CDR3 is TGTGCCAGCAGTGCAAGACAGGGGGCCGTCACCGGGGAGCTGTTTTTT.

The CDR3, as DNA: TGTGCCAGCAGGCCGAGACTAGCGGGTGTGTCCTACAATGAGCAGTTCTTC. Translating gives CASRPRLAGVSYNEQFF. The chain carries TRBV3-1 (or the pseudogene TRBV3-2) and TRBJ2-1; 10 nucleotides agree with TRBD2. The germline gives CDR1 LGHDT, CDR2 YNNKEL (reference sequence). Trimming cost V 6 bases and J 1 base; bases outside gene matches: 9. The CDR3 sequence is 17 residues long.

The CDR3 sequence is CASSRIPQGSNTEAFF. Written as DNA, the CDR3 is TGTGCCAGCTCACGTATACCGCAGGGGTCGAACACTGAAGCTTTCTTT. V and J are TRBV18 and TRBJ1-1, with a weak D call TRBD1 (6 bases). This CDR3 contains 16 residues. The germline V gene has CDR1 KGHSH and CDR2 LQKENI. Between the trimmed V and J ends, which lost 4 bases and 1 base, there was a span of 16 bases.

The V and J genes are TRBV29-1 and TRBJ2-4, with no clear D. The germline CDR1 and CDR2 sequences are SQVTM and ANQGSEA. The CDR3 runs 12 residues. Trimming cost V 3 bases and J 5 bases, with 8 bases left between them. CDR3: CSVDLAENIQYF. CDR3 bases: TGCAGCGTTGATTTGGCAGAAAACATTCAGTACTTC.

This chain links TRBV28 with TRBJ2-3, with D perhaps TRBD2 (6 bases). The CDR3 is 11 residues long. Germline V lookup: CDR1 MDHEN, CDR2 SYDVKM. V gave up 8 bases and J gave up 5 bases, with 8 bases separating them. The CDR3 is CASRGIDTQYF. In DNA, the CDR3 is TGTGCCAGCCGGGGGATAGATACGCAGTATTTT.

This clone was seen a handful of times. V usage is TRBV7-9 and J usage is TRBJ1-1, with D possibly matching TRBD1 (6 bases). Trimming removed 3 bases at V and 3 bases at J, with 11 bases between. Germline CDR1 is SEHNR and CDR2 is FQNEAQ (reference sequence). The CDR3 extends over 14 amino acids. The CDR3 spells CASSLTGTHTEAFF. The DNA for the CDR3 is TGTGCCAGCAGCTTGACAGGTACCCACACTGAAGCTTTCTTT.

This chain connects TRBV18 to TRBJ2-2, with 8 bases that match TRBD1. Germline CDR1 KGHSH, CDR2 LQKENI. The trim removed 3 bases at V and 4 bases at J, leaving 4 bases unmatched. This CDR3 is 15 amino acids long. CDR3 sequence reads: CASSPSGGRTGELFF. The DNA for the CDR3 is TGTGCCAGCTCACCTTCAGGGGGCCGCACCGGGGAGCTGTTTTTT.

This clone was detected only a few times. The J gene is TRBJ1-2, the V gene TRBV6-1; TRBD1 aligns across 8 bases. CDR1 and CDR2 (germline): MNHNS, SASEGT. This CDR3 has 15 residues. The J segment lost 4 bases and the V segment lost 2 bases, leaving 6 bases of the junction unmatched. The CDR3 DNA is TGTGCCAGCAGTGAAACGGCAGGGGGCCTCTATGGCTACACCTTC. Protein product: CASSETAGGLYGYTF.

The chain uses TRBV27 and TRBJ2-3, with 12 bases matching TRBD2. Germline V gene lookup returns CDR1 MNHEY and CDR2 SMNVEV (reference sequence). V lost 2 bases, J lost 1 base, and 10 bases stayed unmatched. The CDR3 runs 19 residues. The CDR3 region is CASSLGPGLAGPRTDTQYF. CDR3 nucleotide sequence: TGTGCCAGCAGTTTAGGTCCGGGACTAGCGGGCCCCCGCACAGATACGCAGTATTTT.